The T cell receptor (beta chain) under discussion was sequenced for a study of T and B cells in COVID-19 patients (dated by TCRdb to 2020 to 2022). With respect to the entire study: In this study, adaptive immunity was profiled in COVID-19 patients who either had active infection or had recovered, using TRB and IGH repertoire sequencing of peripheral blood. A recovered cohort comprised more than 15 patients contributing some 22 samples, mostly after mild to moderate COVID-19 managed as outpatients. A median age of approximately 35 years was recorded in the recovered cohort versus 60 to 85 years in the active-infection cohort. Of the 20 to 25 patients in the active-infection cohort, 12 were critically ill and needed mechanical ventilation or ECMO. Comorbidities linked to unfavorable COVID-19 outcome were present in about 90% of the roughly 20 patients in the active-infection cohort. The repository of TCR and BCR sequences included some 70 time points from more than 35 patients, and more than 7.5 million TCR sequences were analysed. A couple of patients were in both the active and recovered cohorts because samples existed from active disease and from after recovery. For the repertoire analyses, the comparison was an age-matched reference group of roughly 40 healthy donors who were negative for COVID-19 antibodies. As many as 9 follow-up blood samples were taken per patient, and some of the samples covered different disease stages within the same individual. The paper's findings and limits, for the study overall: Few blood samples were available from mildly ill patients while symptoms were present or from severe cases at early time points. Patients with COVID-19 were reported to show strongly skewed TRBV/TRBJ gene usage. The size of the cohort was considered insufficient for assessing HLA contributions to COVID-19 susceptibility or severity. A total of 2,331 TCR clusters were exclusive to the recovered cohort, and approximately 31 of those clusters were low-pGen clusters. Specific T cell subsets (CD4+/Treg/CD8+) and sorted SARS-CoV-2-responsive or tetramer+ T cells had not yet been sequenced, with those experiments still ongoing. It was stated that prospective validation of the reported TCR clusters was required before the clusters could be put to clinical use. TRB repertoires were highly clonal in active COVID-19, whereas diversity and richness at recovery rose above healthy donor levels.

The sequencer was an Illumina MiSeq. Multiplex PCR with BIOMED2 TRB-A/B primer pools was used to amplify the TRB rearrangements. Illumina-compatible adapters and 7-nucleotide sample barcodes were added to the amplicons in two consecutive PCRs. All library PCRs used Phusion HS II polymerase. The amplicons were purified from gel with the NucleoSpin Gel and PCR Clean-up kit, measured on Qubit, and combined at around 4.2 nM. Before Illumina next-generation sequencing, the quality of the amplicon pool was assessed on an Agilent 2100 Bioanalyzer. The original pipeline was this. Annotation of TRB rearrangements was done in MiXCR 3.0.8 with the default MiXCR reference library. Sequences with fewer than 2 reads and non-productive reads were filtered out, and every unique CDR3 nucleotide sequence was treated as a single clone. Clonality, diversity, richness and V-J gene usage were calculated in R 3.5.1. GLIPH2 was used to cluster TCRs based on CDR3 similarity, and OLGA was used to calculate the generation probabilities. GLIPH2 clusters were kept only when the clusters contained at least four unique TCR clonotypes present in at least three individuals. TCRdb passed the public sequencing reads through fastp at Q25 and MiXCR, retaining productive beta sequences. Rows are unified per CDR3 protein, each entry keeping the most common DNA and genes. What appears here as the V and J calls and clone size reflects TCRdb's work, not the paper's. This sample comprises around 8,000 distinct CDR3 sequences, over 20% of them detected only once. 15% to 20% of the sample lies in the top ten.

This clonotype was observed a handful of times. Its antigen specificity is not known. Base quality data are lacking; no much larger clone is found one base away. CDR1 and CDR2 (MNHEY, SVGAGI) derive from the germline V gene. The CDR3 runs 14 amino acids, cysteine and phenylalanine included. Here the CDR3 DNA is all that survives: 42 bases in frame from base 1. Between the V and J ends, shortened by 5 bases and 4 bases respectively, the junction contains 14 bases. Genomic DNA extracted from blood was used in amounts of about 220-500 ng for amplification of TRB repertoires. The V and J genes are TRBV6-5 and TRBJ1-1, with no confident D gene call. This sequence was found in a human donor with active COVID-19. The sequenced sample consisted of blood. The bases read TGTGCCAGCAGTCGCTCCAATTACCTCACTGAAGCTTTCTTT. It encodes CASSRSNYLTEAFF.